This TCR beta chain was sequenced during a study of graft-versus-host responses after intestinal transplantation. Study overall: All recipients were transplanted with multivisceral, liver-intestinal, or isolated intestinal grafts. Every recipient had anti-thymocyte globulin induction and two to four years of tacrolimus plus steroids.

Investigators treated the graft tissue so that it released intraepithelial and lamina propria lymphocytes. Study-level results: Among circulating GvH clones, peak levels were associated with early post-transplant declines in HvG clones. Investigators detected GvH clones in recipient marrow, with some emerging earlier in ileum or blood.

Between the trimmed V and J ends, which lost 4 bases and 4 bases, there was a span of 5 bases. CDR1 and CDR2 from the germline V gene are SNHLY and FYNNEI. This CDR3 comprises 11 residues. This clone has a handful of counts. Its antigen is unknown. The data were produced by immunoSEQ multiplex PCR, yet TCRdb's version contains in-frame clones alone and is incomplete. The profile shows fewer than 10,000 clones, 55% to 75% of them singletons. The clonotype comes from a human patient who received an intestinal transplant, so some T cells may come from the graft donor. This sequence joins TRBV2 and TRBJ2-7; D is unclear. This material consisted of ileum tissue, taken 450 to 480 days after transplant. The CDR3 spells CASSVGYEQYV. The CDR3 DNA reads TGTGCCAGCAGTGTGGGGTACGAGCAGTACGTC.